This T cell receptor (beta chain) was captured by sequencing in a study of T cell changes during pregnancy in multiple sclerosis. The CDR3 spans 14 residues. V lost 2 bases and J lost 4, with 9 bases in between. Germline CDR1 is ENHRY and CDR2 is SYGVKD. Data came from immunoSEQ multiplex PCR; TCRdb stores just in-frame clones and leaves some out. The sample consists of about 40,000 clones, roughly 93% of them appearing once. This receptor was taken from a female donor with multiple sclerosis, enrolled in a pregnancy study. V usage is TRBV10-3 and J usage is TRBJ1-5; D gene uncertain. The sequencing used CD8+ T cells from peripheral blood mononuclear cells, collected in the third trimester of pregnancy. The CDR3 protein is CAISEDLGNQPQHF. As DNA, the CDR3 is TGTGCCATCAGTGAGGACCTCGGGAATCAGCCCCAGCATTTT.